The 23 T cell receptor beta chains given below trace back to one sample, sequenced in a study of T cell responses to AZD1222 COVID-19 vaccine. Sequenced by immunoSEQ multiplex PCR; TCRdb stores in-frame clones only, minus some. There are fewer than 120,000 clones in the sample; around 82% occur only once, and 3.5% to 5% lies in the top ten. The source material was peripheral blood, sampled on day 0 of AZD1222 vaccination. These TCRs come from an adult in good health.

The CDR3 reads CASSPDSNQPQHF. Written as DNA, the CDR3 is TGTGCCAGCTCACCTGATAGCAATCAGCCCCAGCATTTT. The chain combines TRBV18 with TRBJ1-5; D is uncertain. The CDR3 loop spans 13 amino acids. Per germline, CDR1 KGHSH and CDR2 LQKENI. The ends were cut back, 3 bases at V and 0 bases at J, with 3 bases in the middle.

V usage is TRBV24-1 and J usage is TRBJ2-7; TRBD1 matches 7 bases. The CDR3 has 16 amino acids. CDR1 and CDR2 from the germline V gene are KGHDR and SFDVKD. V trimming: 0 bases; J trimming: 2 bases; junction bases outside the gene matches: 6. The CDR3 DNA reads as TGTGCCACCAGTGATTTGGTGGGACAGATTCCCTACGAGCAGTACTTC. As protein: CATSDLVGQIPYEQYF.

The chain has TRBV2 and TRBJ1-1, with D unresolved. In germline, CDR1 is SNHLY, CDR2 FYNNEI. V was shortened by 5 bases and J by 0 bases, with 4 bases between the two germline ends. The CDR3 extends over 12 amino acids. The CDR3 reads CASSFMNTEAFF. For the CDR3, the DNA is TGTGCCAGCAGTTTTATGAACACTGAAGCTTTCTTT.

This clone was recorded a few times. The chain has TRBV24-1 and TRBJ2-1, with 7 positions matching TRBD2. CDR1 is KGHDR and CDR2 is SFDVKD in the germline V gene. V shed 3 bases, J shed 3 bases, and the junction held 10 bases outside the gene matches. CDR3 length: 17 residues. The CDR3 protein is CATSDAVGRGSYNEQFF. DNA of the CDR3: TGTGCCACCAGTGATGCCGTTGGGCGCGGGAGCTACAATGAGCAGTTCTTC.

This clone was counted a few times. J is TRBJ2-2 and V is TRBV19; no definite D call. Germline V gene lookup returns CDR1 LNHDA and CDR2 SQIVND (reference sequence). Trimming took off 7 bases at V and 0 bases at J, with 9 bases between the two ends. This CDR3 has 14 amino acids. CDR3 sequence reads: CASNVAANTGELFF. The CDR3 region has the DNA TGTGCCAGTAATGTCGCAGCGAACACCGGGGAGCTGTTTTTT.

This chain connects TRBV9 to TRBJ1-2; TRBD1 is a possible D gene (5 bases). Trimming took off 0 bases at V and 6 bases at J, with 12 bases between the two ends. In germline, CDR1 is SGDLS, CDR2 YYNGEE. This CDR3 has 14 residues. For the CDR3, the DNA is TGTGCCAGCAGCGTAGGCCCGGGGGTTGATGGCTACACCTTC. As protein: CASSVGPGVDGYTF.

The chain uses TRBV25-1 and TRBJ1-2; D gene uncertain. This CDR3 comprises 12 residues. V gave up 3 bases and J gave up 11 bases, with 13 bases separating them. Per the germline V gene, CDR1 is MGHDK and CDR2 is SYGVNS. The CDR3 loop is CASSDSPWAYTF. The CDR3 DNA follows: TGTGCCAGCAGTGACTCCCCATGGGCTTACACCTTC.

This clone turned up a few times. V usage is TRBV14 and J usage is TRBJ1-2, with a weak D call TRBD1 (5 bases). This CDR3 comprises 15 residues. Looked up from germline, CDR1 is SGHDN and CDR2 is FVKESK. V dropped 4 bases and J dropped 6 bases, with 18 bases sitting between them. Written as DNA, the CDR3 is TGTGCCAGCAGCCCTCTCTTGGGGGAAAGGAATGGCTACACCTTC. Its protein product is CASSPLLGERNGYTF.

This clone was counted at least ten times. The V call is TRBV4-1, the J call TRBJ1-6; 8 nucleotides align to TRBD1. Germline V lookup: CDR1 MGHRA, CDR2 YSYEKL. CDR3 length: 16 residues. The V segment lost 3 bases and the J segment 9 bases; nucleotides outside the gene matches: 10. The CDR3 sequence: CASSQDGQGRTSPLHF. For the CDR3, the DNA is TGCGCCAGCAGCCAGGACGGACAGGGAAGGACTTCACCCCTCCACTTT.

The V gene is TRBV28, the J gene TRBJ2-4; D unclear. V was pared by 2 bases and J by 7 bases, with 9 bases between. CDR1 is MDHEN, CDR2 SYDVKM, per germline. CDR3 length equals 13 residues. CDR3 residues: CASSLGNPNIQYF. In DNA, the CDR3 is TGTGCCAGCAGTTTAGGCAACCCTAACATTCAGTACTTC.

The chain has TRBV11-2 and TRBJ1-4; a possible D gene is TRBD1 (5 bases). Per germline, CDR1 SGHAT and CDR2 FQNNGV. With 2 bases removed from V and 8 bases from J, the gap between germline ends came to 12 bases. The CDR3 totals 14 residues. The CDR3 bases are TGTGCCAGCAGCTTAACTCTCGCAGGGGAAAAACTGTTTTTT. Its translation is CASSLTLAGEKLFF.

This chain links TRBV6-1 with TRBJ2-7; TRBD1 aligns across 7 bases. The CDR3 spans 14 residues. In germline, CDR1 is MNHNS, CDR2 SASEGT. V dropped 6 bases and J dropped 1; count of bases not matched to a gene: 6. The CDR3 bases are TGTGCCAGCAGGACCTCGGGACAGTCCTACGAGCAGTACTTC. Amino acid sequence: CASRTSGQSYEQYF.

The J gene is TRBJ1-2, the V gene TRBV6-6, with 10 bases fitting TRBD1. Germline-derived CDR1 and CDR2 are MNHNY and SVGAGI (reference sequence). With 4 bases clipped from V and 4 bases from J, the junction kept 9 bases outside the gene matches. The CDR3 has 16 amino acids. The CDR3 coding sequence is TGTGCCAGCAGTTCCGGGACAGGGGATTCTCTCTATGGCTACACCTTC. Its protein product is CASSSGTGDSLYGYTF.

The chain combines TRBV19 with TRBJ2-5; D not resolved. The CDR3 has 12 residues. V was cut by 6 bases and J by 5 bases, with 10 bases left in between. The germline V gene has CDR1 LNHDA and CDR2 SQIVND (reference sequence). The CDR3 nucleotides read TGTGCCAGTAGGCAATCCGGGGAGACCCAGTACTTC. Its translation is CASRQSGETQYF.

The V and J genes are TRBV2 and TRBJ1-1; 7 nucleotides line up with TRBD1. Germline CDR1 and CDR2: SNHLY and FYNNEI. The CDR3 is 15 residues long. V shed 8 bases, J shed 1 base, and the junction held 10 bases outside the gene matches. Here the CDR3 reads CASRRFRQGNTEAFF. In nucleotides, the CDR3 is TGTGCCAGCCGAAGATTCCGACAGGGGAACACTGAAGCTTTCTTT. Using reference TRBV2 and TRBJ1-1 for the parts outside the CDR3, the full variable domain is EPEVTQTPSHQVTQMGQEVILRCVPISNHLYFYWYRQILGQKVEFLVSFYNNEISEKSEIFDDQFSVERPDGSNFTLKIRSTKLEDSAMYFCASRRFRQGNTEAFFGQGTRLTVV.

This chain connects TRBV15 to TRBJ2-1, with 9 bases lining up with TRBD2. Germline V lookup: CDR1 LNHNV, CDR2 YYDKDF (reference sequence). The V segment lost 3 bases and the J segment 4 bases; nucleotides outside the gene matches: 7. The CDR3 loop spans 16 amino acids. For the CDR3, the DNA is TGTGCCACCAGCAGCGATAGGGCGGGGGGGTACAATGAGCAGTTCTTC. Translated, it gives CATSSDRAGGYNEQFF.

The rearrangement links TRBV6-5 to TRBJ2-6, with D maybe TRBD2 (6 bases). The V end lost 6 bases, the J end lost 1 base, and 10 bases lay between the germline ends. The CDR3 has 15 residues. CDR1 and CDR2 (germline): MNHEY, SVGAGI. The CDR3 sequence: CASRDGGSGANVLTF. As DNA, the CDR3 is TGTGCCAGCAGAGATGGGGGGTCTGGGGCCAACGTCCTGACTTTC.

This clone was counted only a few times. The V gene is TRBV5-1, the J gene TRBJ2-2, with D uncertain. The CDR3 is 13 amino acids. Germline CDR1 is SGHRS and CDR2 is YFSETQ. V dropped 2 bases and J dropped 5 bases, with 7 bases sitting between them. CDR3 nucleotide sequence: TGCGCCAGCAGCTTCCAGTATACCGGGGAGCTGTTTTTT. As protein: CASSFQYTGELFF.

This clone showed up just a few times. This rearrangement joins TRBV18 to TRBJ1-1, with unresolved D. V was trimmed by 2 bases and J by 1 base, leaving 8 bases between them. Per the germline V gene, CDR1 is KGHSH and CDR2 is LQKENI. CDR3 size: 14 residues. CDR3 in amino acids: CASSPVFGNTEAFF. CDR3 DNA: TGTGCCAGCTCACCAGTTTTCGGGAACACTGAAGCTTTCTTT.

This chain links TRBV30 with TRBJ2-6; 7 nucleotides agree with TRBD1. The CDR3 length is 14 residues. From germline, CDR1 is GTSNPN and CDR2 SVGIG (reference sequence). CDR3 residues: CAGDRGLGANVLTF. CDR3 coding DNA: TGTGCGGGGGACAGAGGGCTCGGGGCCAACGTCCTGACTTTC.

This chain joins TRBV7-9 and TRBJ2-7, with 11 bases matching TRBD1. This CDR3 contains 14 residues. Looked up from germline, CDR1 is SEHNR and CDR2 is FQNEAQ (reference sequence). The V and J ends lost 4 bases and 5 bases, in that order; junction bases with no gene match: 4. This CDR3 is CASSSWGQGDEQYF. For the CDR3, the DNA is TGTGCCAGCAGCTCGTGGGGACAGGGGGACGAGCAGTACTTC.

The V call is TRBV19, the J call TRBJ1-5; D remains ambiguous. The germline gives CDR1 LNHDA, CDR2 SQIVND (reference sequence). This CDR3 comprises 15 residues. The ends were cut back, 7 bases at V and 2 bases at J, with 15 bases in the middle. CDR3 amino acids: CASTLGEMRNQPQHF. The CDR3 DNA follows: TGTGCCAGTACGCTAGGCGAGATGCGCAATCAGCCCCAGCATTTT.

The genes are TRBV9 and TRBJ1-4; TRBD1 matches 11 bases. V was clipped by 2 bases and J by 10 bases; unmatched bases: 4. Germline assignment: CDR1 SGDLS and CDR2 YYNGEE. The CDR3 spans 14 residues. DNA for the CDR3: TGTGCCAGCAGCGTCGGACAGGGGGCCGCAAAACTGTTTTTT. This encodes CASSVGQGAAKLFF.